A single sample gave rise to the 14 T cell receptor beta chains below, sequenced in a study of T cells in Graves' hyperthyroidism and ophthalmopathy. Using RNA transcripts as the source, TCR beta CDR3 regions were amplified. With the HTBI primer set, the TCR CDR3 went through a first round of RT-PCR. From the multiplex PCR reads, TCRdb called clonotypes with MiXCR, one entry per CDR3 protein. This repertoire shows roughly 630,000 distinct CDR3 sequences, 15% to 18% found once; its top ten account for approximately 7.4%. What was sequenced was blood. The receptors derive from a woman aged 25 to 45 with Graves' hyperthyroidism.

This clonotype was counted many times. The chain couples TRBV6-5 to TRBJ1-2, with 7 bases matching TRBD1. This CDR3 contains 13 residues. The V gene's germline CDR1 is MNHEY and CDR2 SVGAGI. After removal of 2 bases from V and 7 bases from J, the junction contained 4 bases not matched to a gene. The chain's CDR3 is CASSYRTGRGYTF. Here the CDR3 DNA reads TGTGCCAGCAGTTACCGGACAGGTCGTGGCTACACCTTC.

The DNA of the CDR3 is TGCAGTGCTGAACATGGGGGCGAGGTTCAGCCCCAGCATTTT. Translated: CSAEHGGEVQPQHF. This sequence joins TRBV20-1 and TRBJ1-5; possible D gene TRBD1, 6 bases. The germline CDR1 and CDR2 sequences are DFQATT and SNEGSKA (reference sequence). The V and J ends lost 5 bases and 6 bases respectively, with 17 bases between them. This CDR3 region has 14 residues.

The CDR3 region is CASIRGGAKNIQYF. In nucleotides, the CDR3 is TGTGCCAGCATCCGTGGGGGAGCCAAAAACATTCAGTACTTC. The J gene is TRBJ2-4, the V gene TRBV12-3 or TRBV12-4; D possibly uses TRBD1 or TRBD2 (5 bases each). With 7 bases removed from V and 0 bases from J, the gap between germline ends came to 10 bases. This CDR3 region has 14 residues.

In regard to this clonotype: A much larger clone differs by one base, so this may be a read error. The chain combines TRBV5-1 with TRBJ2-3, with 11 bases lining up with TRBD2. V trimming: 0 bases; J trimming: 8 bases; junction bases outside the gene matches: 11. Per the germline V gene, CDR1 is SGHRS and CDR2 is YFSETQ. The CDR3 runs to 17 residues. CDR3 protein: CASSLGLAGQGAGTQYF. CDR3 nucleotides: TGCGCCAGCAGCTTGGGACTAGCGGGGCAGGGCGCAGGTACGCAGTATTTT.

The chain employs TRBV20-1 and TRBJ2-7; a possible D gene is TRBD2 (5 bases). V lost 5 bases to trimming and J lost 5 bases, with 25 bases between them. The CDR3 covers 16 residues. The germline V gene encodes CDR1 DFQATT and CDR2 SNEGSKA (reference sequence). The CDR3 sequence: CSARVIASPLPDEQYF. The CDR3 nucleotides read TGCAGTGCTCGGGTGATAGCGTCCCCCCTGCCCGACGAGCAGTACTTC.

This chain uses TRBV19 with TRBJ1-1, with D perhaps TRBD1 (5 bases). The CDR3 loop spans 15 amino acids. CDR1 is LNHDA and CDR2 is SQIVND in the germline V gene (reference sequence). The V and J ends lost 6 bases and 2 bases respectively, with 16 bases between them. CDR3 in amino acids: CASRSSGTINTEAFF. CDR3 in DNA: TGTGCCAGTAGAAGTTCCGGGACTATTAACACTGAAGCTTTCTTT.

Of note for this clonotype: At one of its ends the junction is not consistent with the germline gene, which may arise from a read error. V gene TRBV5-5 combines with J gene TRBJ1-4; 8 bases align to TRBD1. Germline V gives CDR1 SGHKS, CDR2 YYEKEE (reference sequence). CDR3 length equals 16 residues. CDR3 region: CASSLGQGTTNEKLLF. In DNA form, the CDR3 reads TGCGCCAGCAGCTTAGGACAGGGAACAACTAATGAAAAACTGCTTTTT.

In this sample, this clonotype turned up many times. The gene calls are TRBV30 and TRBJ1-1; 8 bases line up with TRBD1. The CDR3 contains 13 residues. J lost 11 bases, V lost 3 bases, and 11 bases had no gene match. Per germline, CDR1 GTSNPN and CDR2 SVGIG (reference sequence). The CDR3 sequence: CAWRRTGSFTAFF. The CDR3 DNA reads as TGTGCCTGGAGAAGGACAGGGTCCTTTACGGCTTTCTTT.

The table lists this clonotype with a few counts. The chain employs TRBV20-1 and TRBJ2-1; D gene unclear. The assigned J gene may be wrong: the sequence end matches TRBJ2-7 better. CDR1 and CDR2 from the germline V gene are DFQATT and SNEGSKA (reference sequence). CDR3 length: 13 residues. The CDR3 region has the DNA TGCAGTGCTAGTGGGCTAGGCTACAATGAGCAGTACTTC. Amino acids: CSASGLGYNEQYF.

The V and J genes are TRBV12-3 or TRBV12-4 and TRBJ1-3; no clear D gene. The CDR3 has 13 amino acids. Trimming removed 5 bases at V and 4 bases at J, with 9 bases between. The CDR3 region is CASSLLQGNTIYF. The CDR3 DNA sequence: TGTGCCAGCAGTCTCTTACAGGGAAACACCATATATTTT.

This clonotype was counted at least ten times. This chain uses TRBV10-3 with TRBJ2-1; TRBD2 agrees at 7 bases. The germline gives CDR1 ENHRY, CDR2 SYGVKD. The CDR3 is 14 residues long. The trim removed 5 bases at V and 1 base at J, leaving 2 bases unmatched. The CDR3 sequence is CAISREESYNEQFF. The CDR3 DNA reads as TGTGCCATCAGTCGGGAGGAGTCCTACAATGAGCAGTTCTTC.

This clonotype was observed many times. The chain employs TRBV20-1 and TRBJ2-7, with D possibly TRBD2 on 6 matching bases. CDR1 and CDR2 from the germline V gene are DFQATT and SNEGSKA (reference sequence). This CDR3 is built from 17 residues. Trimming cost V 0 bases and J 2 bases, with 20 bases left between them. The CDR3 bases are TGCAGTGCTAGAGATCTCGAGGAGGGCCGGGTGGCCTACGAGCAGTACTTC. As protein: CSARDLEEGRVAYEQYF.

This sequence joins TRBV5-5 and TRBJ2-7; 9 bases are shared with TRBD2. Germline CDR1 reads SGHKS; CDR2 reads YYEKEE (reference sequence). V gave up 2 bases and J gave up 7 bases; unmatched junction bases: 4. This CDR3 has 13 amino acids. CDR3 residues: CASSLVLAGEQYF. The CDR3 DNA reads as TGTGCCAGCAGCTTAGTCCTAGCGGGGGAGCAGTACTTC. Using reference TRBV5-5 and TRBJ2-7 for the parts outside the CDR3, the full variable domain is DAGVTQSPTHLIKTRGQQVTLRCSPISGHKSVSWYQQVLGQGPQFIFQYYEKEERGRGNFPDRFSARQFPNYSSELNVNALLLGDSALYLCASSLVLAGEQYFGPGTRLTVT.

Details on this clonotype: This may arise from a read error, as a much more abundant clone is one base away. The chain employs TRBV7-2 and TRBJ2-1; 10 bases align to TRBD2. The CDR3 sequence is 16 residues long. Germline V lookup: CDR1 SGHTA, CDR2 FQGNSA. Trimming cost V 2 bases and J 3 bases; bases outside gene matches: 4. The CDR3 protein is CASSLQGLAYYNEQFF. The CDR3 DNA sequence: TGTGCCAGCAGCTTACAGGGACTAGCGTACTACAATGAGCAGTTCTTC.